Reported below is one T cell receptor (beta chain). The identical CDR3 is also encoded by other nucleotide sequences in the sample. The source of the sample is a study of blood T cell repertoires in COVID-19. Assay used: immunoSEQ multiplex PCR; TCRdb lists only in-frame clones, some missing. Of 310,000 or so clones in the sample, 89% were seen once. This TCR was recovered from a man between 18 and 29 years old who had recovered from COVID-19. Specimen: peripheral blood.

For the CDR3, the DNA is TGTGCCAGCAGCCAAGGACTAGCGGGCAGCACAGATACGCAGTATTTT. Protein sequence: CASSQGLAGSTDTQYF. The rearrangement joins TRBV3-1 (or the pseudogene TRBV3-2) to TRBJ2-3; 10 positions match TRBD2. The CDR3 is 16 residues long. Per the germline V gene, CDR1 is LGHDT and CDR2 is YNNKEL (reference sequence). Trimming at V came to 1 base and at J to 0 bases, leaving 1 base not matched to a gene.